This is a list of T cell receptor beta chains from one sample in a study of shared clonotypes between healthy human individuals. Data came from immunoSEQ multiplex PCR; TCRdb stores just in-frame clones and leaves some out. The data hold roughly 2.5 million clones, with around 90% observed a single time. Sequenced: naive CD4+ T cells sorted from blood. The receptors originated from a man younger than 30 in good health. Each CDR3 is given with its conserved first and last residue. A D gene is named only where the DNA matches it firmly. Rows give clone size only sometimes, using once, few, many, or a class for an expanded clone.

clone_size	v_call	j_call	d_call	cdr3_aa	cdr3_nt
-	TRBV30	TRBJ1-2	-	CAWSVPQGSAYGYTF	TGTGCCTGGAGTGTACCCCAGGGATCGGCCTATGGCTACACCTTC
-	TRBV5-1	TRBJ1-1	TRBD1	CASSSAGGPVTEAFF	TGCGCCAGCAGCTCTGCAGGGGGCCCGGTCACTGAAGCTTTCTTT
-	TRBV5-5	TRBJ2-7	-	CASSLAILGYEQYF	TGTGCCAGCAGCTTGGCGATCCTCGGCTACGAGCAGTACTTC
-	TRBV15	TRBJ1-1	-	CATSSRDSGPAEAFF	TGTGCCACCAGCAGTCGAGATTCGGGTCCGGCTGAAGCTTTCTTT
-	TRBV10-3	TRBJ2-2	-	CAIRVTNTGELFF	TGTGCCATCAGGGTCACGAACACCGGGGAGCTGTTTTTT
-	TRBV29-1	TRBJ2-3	-	CSVVEGTDTQYF	TGCAGCGTTGTAGAGGGCACAGATACGCAGTATTTT
-	TRBV10-3	TRBJ2-5	-	CAISEAGQGQETQYF	TGTGCCATCAGTGAGGCCGGGCAGGGCCAAGAGACCCAGTACTTC
-	TRBV2	TRBJ1-6	-	CASSEALPPTNSPLHF	TGTGCCAGCAGTGAAGCGCTTCCACCGACTAATTCACCCCTCCACTTT
-	TRBV28	TRBJ1-2	TRBD1	CASSSGQGIYGYTF	TGTGCCAGCAGCAGCGGACAGGGGATTTATGGCTACACCTTC
-	TRBV18	TRBJ2-5	-	CASRLGQTQETQYF	TGTGCCAGCCGACTTGGACAAACCCAAGAGACCCAGTACTTC
-	TRBV28	TRBJ1-4	-	CASSFEGRTNEKLFF	TGTGCCAGCAGTTTTGAGGGTCGCACTAATGAAAAACTGTTTTTT
once	TRBV7-2	TRBJ2-7	-	CASSLAGRGAYEQYF	TGTGCCAGCAGCTTAGCCGGCAGGGGAGCCTACGAGCAGTACTTC
once	TRBV25-1	TRBJ1-3	TRBD1	CASSEYEGANTIYF	TGTGCCAGCAGTGAATATGAGGGGGCGAACACCATATATTTT
-	TRBV10-3	TRBJ2-3	TRBD1	CAIKGTVTTSDTQYF	TGTGCCATCAAAGGGACAGTAACAACCTCAGATACGCAGTATTTT
once	TRBV5-6	TRBJ1-2	-	CASSLAVTNYGYTF	TGTGCCAGCAGCTTGGCCGTAACTAACTATGGCTACACCTTC
once	TRBV28	TRBJ1-1	-	CASTVTGVMNTEAFF	TGTGCCAGCACGGTAACTGGGGTTATGAACACTGAAGCTTTCTTT
few	TRBV28	TRBJ1-1	-	CASSLGLNRAFF	TGTGCCAGCAGTTTAGGTTTAAACCGGGCTTTCTTT
-	TRBV2	TRBJ1-6	TRBD1	CASRTGTGNSPLHF	TGTGCCAGCCGGACGGGGACAGGGAATTCACCCCTCCACTTT
-	TRBV7-2	TRBJ2-1	-	CASSSYLSNEQFF	TGTGCCAGCAGCTCTTACCTATCCAATGAGCAGTTCTTC
once	TRBV6-5	TRBJ2-2	TRBD1	CAGRQGGTGELFF	TGTGCCGGAAGACAGGGGGGGACCGGGGAGCTGTTTTTT
-	TRBV11-2	TRBJ2-5	-	CASSLDWPRETQYF	TGTGCCAGCAGCTTAGATTGGCCCCGCGAGACCCAGTACTTC
-	TRBV18	TRBJ2-1	-	CASSRVPSASYNEQFF	TGTGCCAGCTCACGGGTACCGAGCGCCTCCTACAATGAGCAGTTCTTC
-	TRBV21-1	TRBJ2-7	-	CASRITGEQYF	TGTGCCAGCAGGATAACGGGGGAGCAGTACTTC
-	TRBV2	TRBJ2-7	-	CASSVMRGPSYEQYF	TGTGCCAGCAGTGTGATGCGGGGGCCATCCTACGAGCAGTACTTC
-	TRBV28	TRBJ1-6	-	CASSLNVGSNNSPLHF	TGTGCCAGCAGTTTAAATGTAGGGTCTAATAATTCACCCCTCCACTTT
-	TRBV19	TRBJ2-1	-	CASSIRGLSSYNEQFF	TGTGCCAGTAGTATAAGGGGTCTCAGCTCCTACAATGAGCAGTTCTTC
-	TRBV30	TRBJ2-5	-	CAWSVLVTEQYF	TGTGCCTGGAGTGTACTTGTAACTGAGCAGTACTTC
-	TRBV9	TRBJ2-3	-	CASSVGSPSTDTQYF	TGTGCCAGCAGCGTAGGCAGCCCAAGCACAGATACGCAGTATTTT
-	TRBV2	TRBJ1-5	-	CASSGDTIWPQHF	TGTGCCAGCAGTGGGGACACAATATGGCCCCAGCATTTT
-	TRBV9	TRBJ2-5	-	CASSVGGAQETQYF	TGTGCCAGCAGCGTAGGCGGGGCCCAAGAGACCCAGTACTTC
-	TRBV5-4	TRBJ1-2	-	CASSLAEARGYTF	TGTGCCAGCAGCTTGGCCGAAGCTCGTGGCTACACCTTC